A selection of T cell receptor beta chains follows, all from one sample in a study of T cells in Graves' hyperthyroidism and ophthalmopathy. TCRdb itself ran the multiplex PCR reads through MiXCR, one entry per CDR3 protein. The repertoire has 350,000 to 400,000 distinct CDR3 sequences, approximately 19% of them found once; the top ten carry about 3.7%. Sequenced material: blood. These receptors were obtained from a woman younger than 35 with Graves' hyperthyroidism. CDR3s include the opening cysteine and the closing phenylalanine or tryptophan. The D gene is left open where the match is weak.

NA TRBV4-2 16 CASSQETNRANTEAFF
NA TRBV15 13 CATSRGPTYEQYF
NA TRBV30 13 CAWTGPGANVLTF
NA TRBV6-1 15 CASSAGASNTGELFF
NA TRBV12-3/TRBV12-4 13 CASSIQSAGELFF
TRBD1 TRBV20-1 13 CSAPYRDRYGYTF
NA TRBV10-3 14 CAISEPTTQYGYTF
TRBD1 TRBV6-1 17 CASSPRGQGGGNTEAFF
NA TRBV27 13 CASRGHSGNTIYF
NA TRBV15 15 CATSRDLGRDTEAFF
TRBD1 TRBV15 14 CATSKDRGDLGYTF
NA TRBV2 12 CASRMTGQPQHF
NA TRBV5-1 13 CASSRDLLVEQYF
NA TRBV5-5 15 CASSRQGFGNTEAFF
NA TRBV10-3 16 CAISDSKGGVGTEAFF
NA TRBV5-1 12 CASGGRNTEAFF
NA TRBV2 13 CASSDRPTYEQYF
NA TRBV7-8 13 CASSDRASNIQYF
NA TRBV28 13 CASSPPANQPQHF
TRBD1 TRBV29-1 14 CSVERPDRVSEAFF
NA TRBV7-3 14 CASSRSSPNTEAFF
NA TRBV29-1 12 CSAGQTQETQYF
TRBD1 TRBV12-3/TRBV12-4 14 CASAPGTGTGGYTF
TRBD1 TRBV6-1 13 CASTDRGQGGYTF
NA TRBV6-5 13 CASISPGSNEQYF
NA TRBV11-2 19 CASSSWPTARRTSNQPQHF
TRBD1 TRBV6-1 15 CASNEGARILTEAFF
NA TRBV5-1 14 CASRDGSRSYGYTF
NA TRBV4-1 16 CASSPRKDTNTGELFF
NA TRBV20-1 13 CSAPRGGLETQYF
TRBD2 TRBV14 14 CASSSTSGVETQYF
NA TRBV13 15 CASSQWGPSNQPQHF
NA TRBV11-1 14 CASSFFAGGETQYF
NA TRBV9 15 CASSAETALNTEAFF
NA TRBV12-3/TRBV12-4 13 CASMGTDQETQYF
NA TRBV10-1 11 CASSEGSEQYF
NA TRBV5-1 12 CASSIVRHEEYF
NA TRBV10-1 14 CASSESRARDEQYF
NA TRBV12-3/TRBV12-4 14 CASSLFRNGLVAFF
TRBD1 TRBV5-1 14 CASSSDRGQGARYF
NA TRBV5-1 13 CASSSGLAETQYF
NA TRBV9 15 CASSVVPDRGETQYF
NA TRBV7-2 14 CASSLAGTYYEQYF
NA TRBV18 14 CASSPADFQETQYF
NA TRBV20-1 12 CSATGGNQPQHF
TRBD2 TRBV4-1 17 CASSQRLAGGRTGELFF
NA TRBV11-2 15 CASSLGRARGYEQYF
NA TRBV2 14 CATLPLTALNEQYF
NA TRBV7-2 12 CASSLSLYGYTF
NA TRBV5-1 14 CASSLAYRRTEAFF